Sequencing of this TCR beta chain was carried out in a study of CD8 T cells in Susac syndrome. The CDR3 is 16 amino acids. The germline V gene encodes CDR1 MNHEY and CDR2 SMNVEV (reference sequence). V lost 7 bases and J lost 4; bases outside the gene matches: 8. RNA was extracted with the RNeasy kit, and a quantity of 0.5 to 1 ug was reverse transcribed using random hexamers. TCRdb re-analysed the immunoSEQ multiplex PCR reads in MiXCR, keeping a single row per CDR3 protein. The data hold over 95,000 distinct CDR3 sequences, with under 95% observed a single time. The receptor's source is a human donor in good health. The chain combines TRBV27 with TRBJ1-6, with TRBD1 matching over 9 bases. Material for sequencing was CD8+ T cells from PBMCs. CDR3 sequence reads: CASTRTGVIYNSPLHF. CDR3 coding DNA: TGTGCCAGCACCCGGACAGGGGTAATTTATAATTCACCCCTCCACTTT.